These 32 T cell receptor beta chains were all obtained from the same sample, sequenced in a study of blood T cells in healthy people across ages. For the second PCR, which ran for about 7 to 11 cycles, a sample-barcoded 5' primer and a J-beta primer mix were used. Using its own MiXCR run on the 5' RACE reads, TCRdb lists one record per CDR3 protein. The repertoire holds hundreds of thousands of distinct CDR3 sequences, with 20% to 25% as singletons. These same records also appear under a second study, on T cells of mothers and their children.

Sample: blood. The receptor set was obtained from a boy between 5 and 17 years old in good health.

The genes are TRBV27 and TRBJ2-4, with D possibly being TRBD2 (5 bases). The CDR3 loop spans 13 amino acids. The germline CDR1 and CDR2 sequences are MNHEY and SMNVEV (reference sequence). V lost 10 bases and J lost 8, with 18 bases in between. DNA for the CDR3: TGTGCCACCCCGGACTCTCGAGGAGACATTCAGTACTTC. It codes for CATPDSRGDIQYF.

V usage is TRBV7-9 and J usage is TRBJ2-5; D perhaps matches TRBD2 (6 bases). Germline V gene lookup returns CDR1 SEHNR and CDR2 FQNEAQ (reference sequence). CDR3 length: 14 amino acids. V lost 3 bases, J lost 0 bases, and 8 bases lay in between. The CDR3 DNA sequence: TGTGCCAGCAGCTTCATAGCGGACCAAGAGACCCAGTACTTC. Protein: CASSFIADQETQYF.

This clonotype appeared once. The rearrangement uses TRBV5-6 and TRBJ1-6; no firm D call. Per the germline V gene, CDR1 is SGHDT and CDR2 is YYEEEE. This CDR3 is 15 amino acids long. V gave up 0 bases and J gave up 4 bases, with 8 bases separating them. The DNA for the CDR3 is TGTGCCAGCAGCTTGGTGGGCGGTTATAATTCACCCCTCCACTTT. It encodes CASSLVGGYNSPLHF.

This chain links TRBV6-6 with TRBJ1-4; perhaps TRBD1 as D (5 bases). There are 13 residues in the CDR3. CDR1 is MNHNY and CDR2 is SVGAGI in the germline V gene (reference sequence). V was clipped by 8 bases and J by 5 bases, with 12 bases between them. The CDR3 here is CASLGEGNEKLFF. CDR3 DNA sequence: TGTGCCAGCTTGGGGGAGGGGAATGAAAAACTGTTTTTT.

This clonotype turned up a few times. CDR3 in DNA: TGTGCCAGCAGTTCCGACCTGGGATCACCCCTCCACTTT. Amino acid sequence: CASSSDLGSPLHF. The chain couples TRBV7-9 to TRBJ1-6; D is uncertain. The CDR3 is 13 residues long. Trimming took off 6 bases at V and 10 bases at J, with 13 bases between the two ends. Germline V gives CDR1 SEHNR, CDR2 FQNEAQ (reference sequence).

The CDR3 region has the DNA TGTGCCAGCAGTTACACAGGGTACCTCCGGGTCGGCGGGGAGCTGTTTTTT. Encoded protein: CASSYTGYLRVGGELFF. This chain uses TRBV12-3 or TRBV12-4 with TRBJ2-2, with D possibly being TRBD1 (6 bases). CDR3 length equals 17 residues. Trimming stripped 4 bases from V and 7 bases from J, with 22 bases between.

Details on this clonotype: One junction end does not reproduce the germline sequence, and a read error may be involved. This sequence joins TRBV11-3 and TRBJ2-1; D could derive from TRBD1 or TRBD2 (5 bases each). The CDR3 sequence is 14 residues long. The germline V gene has CDR1 SGHNT and CDR2 YENEEA. Written as DNA, the CDR3 is TGTGCCAACAGCTTCGGGACCTCCTACAATGAGCAGTTCTTC. Translating gives CANSFGTSYNEQFF. Looking up the rest from reference TRBV11-3 and TRBJ2-1 gives the full variable domain: EAGVVQSPRYKIIEKKQPVAFWCNPISGHNTLYWYLQNLGQGPELLIRYENEEAVDDSQLPKDRFSAERLKGVDSTLKIQPAELGDSAVYLCANSFGTSYNEQFFGPGTRLTVL.

This clonotype was seen ten or more times. The chain is built from TRBV29-1 and TRBJ2-3; possible D gene TRBD2, 6 bases. Germline lookup yields CDR1 SQVTM and CDR2 ANQGSEA. The CDR3 totals 14 residues. Trimming removed 8 bases at V and 2 bases at J, with 17 bases between. The CDR3 nucleotides read TGCAGCTCCAAGGGGAGGTCTTTCACAGATACGCAGTATTTT. Its protein is CSSKGRSFTDTQYF.

V is TRBV11-1 and J is TRBJ2-5; no firm D call. The J call may be incorrect, as the DNA end agrees better with TRBJ2-1. The germline CDR1 and CDR2 sequences are SGHAT and FQDESV (reference sequence). This CDR3 is built from 15 residues. The chain's CDR3 is CASSLGDSGHNEQFF. Written as DNA, the CDR3 is TGTGCCAGCAGCTTAGGTGACTCCGGTCACAATGAGCAGTTCTTC.

This clonotype was observed a handful of times. This sequence joins TRBV7-2 and TRBJ1-6, with D perhaps TRBD1 (5 bases). Trimming shortened V by 2 bases and J by 0 bases, and 14 bases separated the two germline ends. The CDR3 has 18 residues. CDR1 is SGHTA and CDR2 is FQGNSA in the germline V gene. The CDR3 protein is CASSLSVGTGSYNSPLHF. The CDR3 DNA follows: TGTGCCAGCAGCTTAAGTGTGGGGACTGGCTCCTATAATTCACCCCTCCACTTT.

This clonotype was seen a handful of times. The rearrangement links TRBV6-1 to TRBJ1-2; 7 positions agree with TRBD1. The CDR3 extends over 14 amino acids. Germline loops: CDR1 MNHNS, CDR2 SASEGT. Trimming took 5 bases from V and 4 from J; bases not matched to a gene: 7. The CDR3, as DNA: TGTGCCAGCAGTCTCGGACAGGTCGGCTATGGCTACACCTTC. Translating it yields CASSLGQVGYGYTF.

This chain uses TRBV27 with TRBJ2-5; 8 bases line up with TRBD2. Germline V gene data show CDR1 as MNHEY and CDR2 as SMNVEV (reference sequence). The V gene end was trimmed by 0 bases and the J gene end by 2 bases; junction bases not matched to a gene: 2. CDR3 length: 15 amino acids. The CDR3 spells CASSLSSGAQETQYF. DNA of the CDR3: TGTGCCAGCAGTTTATCTAGCGGGGCTCAAGAGACCCAGTACTTC.

J is TRBJ1-1 and V is TRBV6-2 or TRBV6-3; unclear D gene. V gave up 5 bases and J gave up 5 bases, with 6 bases separating them. Germline V gives CDR1 MNHEY, CDR2 SVGEGT. The CDR3 is 11 residues long. In DNA, the CDR3 is TGTGCCAGCAGTCGGGAAACTGAAGCTTTCTTT. Its translation is CASSRETEAFF.

This clonotype was counted at least ten times. An end of the junction differs from the germline gene, which may be a read error. The CDR3 protein is CASSLQGAGETQYF. CDR3 DNA sequence: TGTGCCAGCAGCCTACAGGGGGCCGGGGAGACCCAGTACTTC. This chain uses TRBV5-1 with TRBJ2-5, with TRBD1 identical over 9 bases. The germline gives CDR1 SGHRS, CDR2 YFSETQ. The CDR3 runs 14 residues. The full variable domain, completed using reference TRBV5-1 and TRBJ2-5, is KAGVTQTPRYLIKTRGQQVTLSCSPISGHRSVSWYQQTPGQGLQFLFEYFSETQRNKGNFPGRFSGRQFSNSRSEMNVSTLELGDSALYLCASSLQGAGETQYFGPGTRLLVL.

This clonotype was found a few times. V usage is TRBV12-3 or TRBV12-4 and J usage is TRBJ1-2, with a tentative D call TRBD1 (6 bases). There are 14 residues in the CDR3. V lost 3 bases and J lost 7, with 15 bases in between. CDR3 protein: CASSLMVGGVGYTF. The CDR3 DNA is TGTGCCAGCAGTTTGATGGTGGGGGGCGTTGGCTACACCTTC.

Regarding this clonotype: The junction and the germline gene differ at one end; a read error may be behind it. The chain joins TRBV20-1 to TRBJ2-4; 13 nucleotides align to TRBD2. The CDR3 is 16 amino acids. In germline, CDR1 is DFQATT, CDR2 SNEGSKA (reference sequence). The CDR3 loop reads CTPGLAGLLAKNVQYF. DNA for the CDR3: TGCACCCCGGGACTAGCGGGATTATTAGCCAAAAACGTTCAGTACTTC.

There are a few counts of this clonotype. The J gene is TRBJ2-7, the V gene TRBV28; D might be TRBD1 (6 bases). The CDR3 covers 14 residues. Germline CDR1 is MDHEN and CDR2 is SYDVKM. The germline V and J ends were trimmed by 8 bases and 6 bases, with 20 bases remaining between them. CDR3 sequence (DNA): TGTGCCAGCTCCTCCGACAGGAGGAAGGTCGAGCAGTACTTC. This gives the protein CASSSDRRKVEQYF.

The rearrangement links TRBV4-1 to TRBJ2-1; no clear D. V was clipped by 0 bases and J by 8 bases, with 14 bases between them. CDR3 length: 15 residues. CDR1 is MGHRA, CDR2 YSYEKL, per germline. Written as DNA, the CDR3 is TGCGCCAGCAGCCAAGATGGATTGGGGAAGGATGAGCAGTTCTTC. Protein: CASSQDGLGKDEQFF.

The chain recombines TRBV27 with TRBJ2-3; 15 positions match TRBD2. After removal of 5 bases from V and 3 bases from J, the junction contained 3 bases not matched to a gene. The CDR3 contains 16 residues. Germline V gene lookup returns CDR1 MNHEY and CDR2 SMNVEV (reference sequence). For the CDR3, the DNA is TGTGCCAGCAGTCAAGGGACTAGCGGGAGGACAGATACGCAGTATTTT. This codes for CASSQGTSGRTDTQYF.

The chain joins TRBV10-3 to TRBJ1-2; D remains unclear. The CDR3 has 14 residues. V was pared by 4 bases and J by 4 bases, with 13 bases between. The germline gives CDR1 ENHRY, CDR2 SYGVKD. CDR3 DNA: TGTGCCATCAGTGGCGGCGAAAGCTTCTATGGCTACACCTTC. It specifies CAISGGESFYGYTF.

In its sample, this clonotype was seen a few times. This chain connects TRBV27 to TRBJ2-1; tentative D call: TRBD2 (6 bases). The CDR3 consists of 17 residues. Trimming shortened V by 6 bases and J by 0 bases, and 18 bases separated the two germline ends. Germline values: CDR1 MNHEY, CDR2 SMNVEV (reference sequence). CDR3 in amino acids: CASSVLPGLSSYNEQFF. As DNA, the CDR3 is TGTGCCAGCAGCGTACTTCCGGGACTTAGCTCCTACAATGAGCAGTTCTTC.

This clonotype appeared a few times. The V and J genes are TRBV6-5 and TRBJ1-2; D is possibly TRBD1 (5 bases). Trimming pared 6 bases from V and 5 bases from J, leaving 19 bases between. The CDR3 spans 15 residues. CDR1 and CDR2 from the germline V gene are MNHEY and SVGAGI. CDR3 DNA: TGTGCCAGCAGGGCCGGGACTGAGCCCGTTTATGGCTACACCTTC. Its protein is CASRAGTEPVYGYTF.

The chain is built from TRBV19 and TRBJ1-5, with 8 bases that match TRBD1. There are 15 residues in the CDR3. Trimming at V came to 9 bases and at J to 3 bases, leaving 10 bases not matched to a gene. CDR1 LNHDA and CDR2 SQIVND come from the germline V gene (reference sequence). The CDR3 sequence is CASTGTGVNNQPQHF. DNA of the CDR3: TGTGCCAGCACCGGGACAGGCGTCAACAATCAGCCCCAGCATTTT.

This clonotype occurred a few times. CDR3 coding DNA: TGTGCCATTCCACCAGCTGCAACTAATGAAAAACTGTTTTTT. Translation: CAIPPAATNEKLFF. The chain recombines TRBV11-2 with TRBJ1-4, with unresolved D. CDR3 length: 14 amino acids. The V end was cut by 10 bases, the J end by 0 bases, with 12 bases between. Per germline, CDR1 SGHAT and CDR2 FQNNGV.

The chain recombines TRBV29-1 with TRBJ1-1; possibly TRBD1 for D (5 bases). The germline gives CDR1 SQVTM, CDR2 ANQGSEA. The V end was cut by 4 bases, the J end by 3 bases, with 12 bases between. This CDR3 has 13 amino acids. Here the CDR3 DNA reads TGCAGCGTTGGGTGGGGGTGGGACACTGAAGCTTTCTTT. It specifies CSVGWGWDTEAFF.

The chain combines TRBV13 with TRBJ2-5; maybe TRBD2 (7 bases). The CDR3 covers 14 residues. The germline gives CDR1 PRHDT, CDR2 FYEKMQ (reference sequence). The V end was cut by 6 bases, the J end by 4 bases, with 15 bases between. The CDR3 loop reads CASRKGGPPETQYF. The CDR3 DNA reads as TGTGCCAGCAGAAAGGGGGGGCCCCCAGAGACCCAGTACTTC.

This rearrangement joins TRBV7-8 to TRBJ2-1; tentative D call: TRBD1 (5 bases). Germline V lookup: CDR1 SGHVS, CDR2 FQNEAQ. The ends were cut back, 1 base at V and 0 bases at J, with 25 bases in the middle. The CDR3 is 21 residues long. This CDR3 is CASSLVLTQGNALSSYNEQFF. In DNA form, the CDR3 reads TGTGCCAGCAGCTTAGTTTTGACTCAGGGCAATGCCCTTAGCTCCTACAATGAGCAGTTCTTC.

This clonotype was recorded a few times. V is TRBV5-6 and J is TRBJ2-3; D unclear. The V gene lost 0 bases and the J gene lost 2 bases, with 10 bases spanning the gap. In germline, CDR1 is SGHDT, CDR2 YYEEEE. The CDR3 totals 15 residues. The CDR3 is CASSLVLSSTDTQYF. DNA for the CDR3: TGTGCCAGCAGCTTGGTTCTCAGTTCCACAGATACGCAGTATTTT.

This clonotype was seen more than once but under ten times. This chain connects TRBV5-1 to TRBJ2-5; D remains unclear. Germline CDR1 is SGHRS and CDR2 is YFSETQ. The ends were cut back, 6 bases at V and 0 bases at J, with 9 bases in the middle. The CDR3 contains 13 residues. The CDR3 DNA follows: TGCGCCAGCATGGACCGCTACCAAGAGACCCAGTACTTC. This gives the protein CASMDRYQETQYF.

The V call is TRBV3-1, the J call TRBJ1-2, with a possible D match to TRBD1 (6 bases). Trimming took 0 bases from V and 1 from J, leaving 18 bases between them. CDR1 is LGHDT and CDR2 is YNNKEL in the germline V gene (reference sequence). CDR3 length: 18 amino acids. Written as DNA, the CDR3 is TGTGCCAGCAGCCAAGATGGGATCAGAGGGGGGTTTAACTATGGCTACACCTTC. It encodes CASSQDGIRGGFNYGYTF. The whole variable domain, filled in from reference TRBV3-1 and TRBJ1-2, reads DTAVSQTPKYLVTQMGNDKSIKCEQNLGHDTMYWYKQDSKKFLKIMFSYNNKELIINETVPNRFSPKSPDKAHLNLHINSLELGDSAVYFCASSQDGIRGGFNYGYTFGSGTRLTVV.

This clonotype turned up a few times. The CDR3 ends on some other residue instead of the conserved phenylalanine or tryptophan, so this is likely a read error. The J gene is TRBJ1-6, the V gene TRBV9; 9 nucleotides match TRBD1. With V trimmed by 1 base and J by 8 bases, 4 bases remained unmatched. This CDR3 has 15 residues. CDR1 and CDR2 from the germline V gene are SGDLS and YYNGEE. This chain's CDR3 is CASSVSRDRDSPLHL. The CDR3 DNA reads as TGTGCCAGCAGCGTATCTCGGGACAGGGATTCACCCCTCCACCTT.

The chain couples TRBV5-1 to TRBJ1-4; 7 nucleotides agree with TRBD1. The V and J ends lost 4 bases and 8 bases, in that order; junction bases with no gene match: 11. Germline V CDR1 and CDR2: SGHRS, YFSETQ. This CDR3 is 15 amino acids long. This chain's CDR3 is CASSHRDSVREKLFF. The CDR3 DNA follows: TGCGCCAGCAGCCATCGGGACAGCGTGAGGGAAAAACTGTTTTTT. Filled out from reference TRBV5-1 and TRBJ1-4, the complete variable domain reads KAGVTQTPRYLIKTRGQQVTLSCSPISGHRSVSWYQQTPGQGLQFLFEYFSETQRNKGNFPGRFSGRQFSNSRSEMNVSTLELGDSALYLCASSHRDSVREKLFFGSGTQLSVL.